This T cell receptor beta chain was identified in a study of T cell repertoires in aging, cancer and after chemotherapy. Study-level background: Repeat sampling of healthy donors over several months to years showed clear clonal overlap.

Rearranged V-D-J TRB sequences were amplified with a mixed TRB-A/B primer pool. TCRdb reprocessed the multiplex PCR reads with MiXCR, giving one entry per CDR3 protein. The sample records about 6,300 distinct CDR3 sequences, about a third being singletons. Peripheral blood genomic DNA, not sorted cells or RNA, was the template. This clonotype was counted only a few times. The sample was blood. The source is a human donor in good health.

CDR3 DNA: TGTGCCAGCAGTTACTCGGCGCGGGGCATAGAAAACACCATATATTTT. This encodes CASSYSARGIENTIYF. The chain recombines TRBV6-6 with TRBJ1-3; perhaps TRBD1 as D (5 bases). This CDR3 spans 16 amino acids. Trimming left V 0 bases short and J 6 bases short, with 15 bases between. Germline V gives CDR1 MNHNY, CDR2 SVGAGI (reference sequence).